The 32 T cell receptor beta chains reported below all come from one sample, sequenced in a study of technical replicates of blood from four donors. Measured with immunoSEQ multiplex PCR; TCRdb has only the in-frame clones, and not every one. The sample shows about 73,000 clones, approximately 90% of them seen only once. Sequenced input: PBMCs. The receptor set was obtained from a human donor in good health. Some clones in this sample may be carry-over from other donors' samples.

This clone was seen more than once but under ten times. This chain connects TRBV27 to TRBJ1-2; 7 bases map to TRBD1. This CDR3 is built from 19 residues. Germline assignment: CDR1 MNHEY and CDR2 SMNVEV (reference sequence). The V gene end was trimmed by 8 bases and the J gene end by 1 base; junction bases not matched to a gene: 22. The CDR3 is CASGFSARGPDRGNYGYTF. CDR3 sequence (DNA): TGTGCCAGCGGATTTTCGGCTAGGGGGCCAGATAGGGGTAACTATGGCTACACCTTC.

CDR3 amino acids: CASSLLLKGGVIYEQYF. The CDR3 DNA follows: TGTGCCAGCAGTTTACTCCTTAAAGGGGGGGTCATCTACGAGCAGTACTTC. The genes are TRBV27 and TRBJ2-7, with a weak D call TRBD2 (7 bases). Between the trimmed V and J ends, which lost 2 bases and 3 bases, there was a span of 20 bases. This CDR3 is 17 amino acids long. Germline CDR1 MNHEY, CDR2 SMNVEV (reference sequence).

This clone was observed a single time. CDR3 nucleotides: TGCGCCAGCAGCCCGGGACTGATGAACACTGAAGCTTTCTTT. Its protein product is CASSPGLMNTEAFF. The chain uses TRBV5-1 and TRBJ1-1, with D maybe TRBD1 (5 bases). This CDR3 contains 14 residues. Deletions cut 4 bases from V and 0 bases from J, with 10 bases between. In germline, CDR1 is SGHRS, CDR2 YFSETQ.

As DNA, the CDR3 is TGTGCCAGCAGCTGGAAGACAGGAGGTAGCACAGATACGCAGTATTTT. Translated, it gives CASSWKTGGSTDTQYF. The chain is built from TRBV5-4 and TRBJ2-3; D may be TRBD1 (6 bases). V lost 3 bases and J 0 bases, leaving 14 bases between the germline ends. This CDR3 has 16 amino acids. CDR1 is SGHNT and CDR2 is YYREEE in the germline V gene (reference sequence).

The rearrangement joins TRBV4-2 to TRBJ2-3; tentative D call: TRBD2 (5 bases). The CDR3 runs 16 residues. V was shortened by 1 base and J by 0 bases, with 11 bases between the two germline ends. Looked up from germline, CDR1 is LGHNA and CDR2 is YNFKEQ. The CDR3 DNA sequence: TGTGCCAGCAGCCAAGCGGACTGGTCTAGCACAGATACGCAGTATTTT. Protein: CASSQADWSSTDTQYF.

This clone was observed once. This sequence joins TRBV5-1 and TRBJ1-1; unclear D gene. In germline, CDR1 is SGHRS, CDR2 YFSETQ. V dropped 0 bases and J dropped 2 bases, with 8 bases sitting between them. The CDR3 totals 14 residues. The CDR3 nucleotides read TGCGCCAGCAGCTTGGGCGGTCCAAACACTGAAGCTTTCTTT. Translation: CASSLGGPNTEAFF.

The chain carries TRBV2 and TRBJ2-7; D unclear. The CDR3 sequence is 13 residues long. Germline V gene sequence: CDR1 SNHLY, CDR2 FYNNEI. Trimming pared 8 bases from V and 1 base from J, leaving 12 bases between. This CDR3 reads CASQMVYSYEQYF. The CDR3 nucleotides read TGTGCCAGCCAGATGGTATATTCCTACGAGCAGTACTTC.

The rearrangement joins TRBV7-6 to TRBJ2-3, with a tentative D call TRBD1 (5 bases). With 1 base removed from V and 6 bases from J, the gap between germline ends came to 14 bases. CDR3 size: 15 residues. The germline gives CDR1 SGHVS, CDR2 FNYEAQ. Written as DNA, the CDR3 is TGTGCCAGCAGCTTAGGGGCAGGGTTTTGGGATACGCAGTATTTT. Protein: CASSLGAGFWDTQYF.

For this clone: The junction departs from germline at one end; a sequencing error may be responsible. The V gene is TRBV7-9, the J gene TRBJ2-7, with 9 bases matching TRBD1. The CDR3 runs to 16 residues. From germline, CDR1 is SEHNR and CDR2 FQNEAQ (reference sequence). CDR3 residues: CASSLALGQGSHEQYF. The CDR3 nucleotides are TGTGCCAGCAGCTTAGCGCTGGGACAGGGCTCCCACGAGCAGTACTTC. The full variable domain, completed using reference TRBV7-9 and TRBJ2-7, is DTGVSQNPRHKITKRGQNVTFRCDPISEHNRLYWYRQTLGQGPEFLTYFQNEAQLEKSRLLSDRFSAERPKGSFSTLEIQRTEQGDSAMYLCASSLALGQGSHEQYFGPGTRLTVT.

Written as DNA, the CDR3 is TGTGCCAGCAGCTCTAGAATCCCATTGCCCTACAATGAGCAGTTCTTC. It encodes CASSSRIPLPYNEQFF. The chain has TRBV7-9 and TRBJ2-1; D unclear. V lost 4 bases, J lost 2 bases, and 15 bases lay in between. Germline V CDR1 and CDR2: SEHNR, FQNEAQ (reference sequence). The CDR3 spans 16 residues.

The J gene is TRBJ2-3, the V gene TRBV7-2; 12 bases are a match to TRBD2. The CDR3 runs 14 residues. Germline V lookup: CDR1 SGHTA, CDR2 FQGNSA. J was trimmed by 6 bases and V by 5 bases; bases with no gene match: 3. The CDR3 nucleotides are TGTGCCAGCAGCCGACTAGCGGGGGTGGATACGCAGTATTTT. Its translation: CASSRLAGVDTQYF.

This rearrangement joins TRBV27 to TRBJ2-1, with 7 bases matching TRBD2. Unmatched junction bases numbered 4, after V lost 5 bases and J lost 9 bases. Germline V CDR1 and CDR2: MNHEY, SMNVEV (reference sequence). The CDR3 spans 12 residues. CDR3 in DNA: TGTGCCAGCAGTCGGGGACTAATTGAGCAGTTCTTC. The encoded protein is CASSRGLIEQFF.

This sequence joins TRBV14 and TRBJ2-7, with D maybe TRBD2 (6 bases). The CDR3 is made up of 15 amino acids. The V end lost 1 base, the J end lost 7 bases, and 17 bases lay between the germline ends. Germline V gene lookup returns CDR1 SGHDN and CDR2 FVKESK. This CDR3 is CASSQGWRGEREQYF. The CDR3 DNA reads as TGTGCCAGCAGCCAAGGGTGGAGGGGAGAAAGGGAGCAGTACTTC.

The chain couples TRBV15 to TRBJ1-4; D is unclear. The CDR3 totals 14 residues. From germline, CDR1 is LNHNV and CDR2 YYDKDF (reference sequence). Trimming cost V 1 base and J 4 bases, with 7 bases left between them. The CDR3 DNA is TGTGCCACCAGCAGAGCGTCGGTTAATGAAAAACTGTTTTTT. Translating gives CATSRASVNEKLFF.

This clone was counted only a few times. The chain employs TRBV7-8 and TRBJ2-5; TRBD2 agrees at 7 bases. The germline V gene has CDR1 SGHVS and CDR2 FQNEAQ. This CDR3 has 12 residues. V lost 5 bases to trimming and J lost 5 bases; unmatched junction nucleotides: 2. The CDR3, as DNA: TGTGCCAGCAGCCCAGCGGGGGAGACCCAGTACTTC. This translates into CASSPAGETQYF.

This chain links TRBV6-5 with TRBJ2-2, with TRBD1 matching 11 bases. Trimming cost V 6 bases and J 7 bases; bases outside gene matches: 7. Germline V gives CDR1 MNHEY, CDR2 SVGAGI. The length of the CDR3 is 15 residues. The CDR3 loop is CASSPGTGGDGELFF. The CDR3, as DNA: TGTGCCAGCAGCCCCGGGACAGGGGGGGACGGGGAGCTGTTTTTT.

This chain uses TRBV9 with TRBJ2-3, with TRBD2 matching over 11 bases. Trimming removed 4 bases from V and 4 bases from J; junction bases left unmatched: 5. The CDR3 spans 15 residues. The germline CDR1 and CDR2 sequences are SGDLS and YYNGEE. Here the CDR3 DNA reads TGTGCCAGCAGCCTAATGGGACTAGCGGCAGATACGCAGTATTTT. Amino acids: CASSLMGLAADTQYF.

This chain links TRBV7-6 with TRBJ2-5; 10 positions agree with TRBD2. Germline V gene lookup returns CDR1 SGHVS and CDR2 FNYEAQ. The length of the CDR3 is 16 residues. The trim removed 5 bases at V and 5 bases at J, leaving 11 bases unmatched. The DNA for the CDR3 is TGTGCCAGCAGCCCCTGGGCTAGCGGGAGTACTGAGACCCAGTACTTC. As protein: CASSPWASGSTETQYF.

The chain employs TRBV27 and TRBJ2-5; tentative D call: TRBD2 (6 bases). Germline assignment: CDR1 MNHEY and CDR2 SMNVEV (reference sequence). The CDR3 runs to 14 residues. Trimming removed 6 bases at V and 5 bases at J, with 16 bases between. The CDR3 bases are TGTGCCAGCAGCCCCCTAACCCGGGGGGAGACCCAGTACTTC. It yields the protein CASSPLTRGETQYF.

V usage is TRBV5-6 and J usage is TRBJ2-5; D is possibly TRBD2 (5 bases). Looked up from germline, CDR1 is SGHDT and CDR2 is YYEEEE. This CDR3 contains 12 residues. The V gene lost 4 bases and the J gene lost 4 bases, with 8 bases spanning the gap. The CDR3 nucleotides read TGTGCCAGCAGCCTCAGCGGAGAGACCCAGTACTTC. This encodes CASSLSGETQYF.

The J gene is TRBJ2-1, the V gene TRBV29-1, with 7 bases identical to TRBD2. CDR1 is SQVTM, CDR2 ANQGSEA, per germline. Trimming at V came to 5 bases and at J to 4 bases, leaving 8 bases not matched to a gene. CDR3 length: 14 residues. CDR3 region: CSVLIAGLYNEQFF. CDR3 sequence (DNA): TGCAGCGTTCTAATAGCGGGTCTTTACAATGAGCAGTTCTTC.

The chain employs TRBV9 and TRBJ2-3; possibly TRBD2 for D (6 bases). V was pared by 3 bases and J by 4 bases, with 12 bases between. This CDR3 spans 14 amino acids. The germline gives CDR1 SGDLS, CDR2 YYNGEE. The CDR3 protein is CASSEGGGADTQYF. In nucleotides, the CDR3 is TGTGCCAGCAGCGAGGGTGGCGGGGCAGATACGCAGTATTTT.

The gene calls are TRBV27 and TRBJ2-7; perhaps TRBD1 as D (5 bases). Germline-derived CDR1 and CDR2 are MNHEY and SMNVEV (reference sequence). The CDR3 loop spans 11 amino acids. Deletions cut 6 bases from V and 4 bases from J, with 7 bases between. CDR3 loop: CASRGLYEQYF. The CDR3 DNA reads as TGTGCCAGCAGGGGGCTTTACGAGCAGTACTTC.

The chain recombines TRBV5-1 with TRBJ2-7; D may be TRBD2 (5 bases). Trimming shortened V by 4 bases and J by 2 bases, and 13 bases separated the two germline ends. This CDR3 contains 14 residues. Germline V lookup: CDR1 SGHRS, CDR2 YFSETQ. CDR3 residues: CASSTTAGAYEQYF. The CDR3 coding sequence is TGCGCCAGCAGCACAACGGCGGGCGCCTACGAGCAGTACTTC.

The chain carries TRBV4-2 and TRBJ2-7, with D possibly matching TRBD2 (5 bases). The CDR3 spans 16 residues. The germline CDR1 and CDR2 sequences are LGHNA and YNFKEQ. Trimming left V 0 bases short and J 0 bases short, with 12 bases between. Here the CDR3 DNA reads TGTGCCAGCAGCCAAGATTTCCCGGGGAGCTCCTACGAGCAGTACTTC. Protein: CASSQDFPGSSYEQYF.

This clone was observed once. This chain connects TRBV5-8 to TRBJ2-5, with D hard to call. V dropped 6 bases and J dropped 1 base, with 10 bases sitting between them. Germline V gene sequence: CDR1 SGHTS, CDR2 YDEGEE. The CDR3 is 13 amino acids. This CDR3 reads CASTPWLQETQYF. CDR3 DNA sequence: TGTGCCAGCACGCCGTGGCTCCAAGAGACCCAGTACTTC.

The CDR3 spells CASSTSGGRNEQFF. CDR3 in DNA: TGTGCCAGCTCAACTAGCGGGGGACGGAATGAGCAGTTCTTC. The rearrangement uses TRBV18 and TRBJ2-1, with 11 bases that match TRBD2. J lost 7 bases, V lost 5 bases, and 4 bases had no gene match. CDR1 and CDR2 from the germline V gene are KGHSH and LQKENI. The CDR3 is 14 amino acids.

The V gene is TRBV21-1, the J gene TRBJ2-5; no DNA check was done on the table's D call, TRBD2. TRBV21-1 is shown as a pseudogene. The CDR3 runs 17 residues. CDR3 bases: TGTGCCAGCAGCAAGGAAAGATATAGCGGGAGTCGAGAGACCCAGTACTTC. Its translation: CASSKERYSGSRETQYF.

The V gene is TRBV5-8, the J gene TRBJ2-1, with D tentatively TRBD1 (7 bases). V was clipped by 0 bases and J by 6 bases, with 22 bases between them. The CDR3 runs to 18 residues. Per the germline V gene, CDR1 is SGHTS and CDR2 is YDEGEE. CDR3 in amino acids: CASSLGPDRTILRNEQFF. CDR3 in DNA: TGTGCCAGCAGCTTGGGCCCGGACAGGACTATCCTCCGCAATGAGCAGTTCTTC.

The chain couples TRBV2 to TRBJ2-7, with D perhaps matching TRBD2 (9 bases). The germline V gene encodes CDR1 SNHLY and CDR2 FYNNEI. There are 16 residues in the CDR3. V was cut by 6 bases and J by 4 bases, with 22 bases left in between. The CDR3 coding sequence is TGTGCCAGCAGCCCAGGGGGCCTAGCGGGAATTTACGAGCAGTACTTC. Encoded protein: CASSPGGLAGIYEQYF.

The chain employs TRBV27 and TRBJ2-1; possibly TRBD2 for D (5 bases). Germline CDR1 is MNHEY and CDR2 is SMNVEV (reference sequence). The CDR3 covers 14 residues. Trimming cost V 8 bases and J 6 bases, with 17 bases left between them. The CDR3 here is CASGRRPTANEQFF. CDR3 DNA sequence: TGTGCCAGCGGGCGGAGGCCTACAGCCAATGAGCAGTTCTTC.

The V call is TRBV9, the J call TRBJ2-7, with a possible D match to TRBD1 (6 bases). Trimming shortened V by 0 bases and J by 2 bases, and 12 bases separated the two germline ends. There are 15 residues in the CDR3. CDR1 and CDR2 from the germline V gene are SGDLS and YYNGEE. CDR3 nucleotide sequence: TGTGCCAGCAGCGTAGTGGGGGACAATACCTACGAGCAGTACTTC. This translates into CASSVVGDNTYEQYF.